Listed below are T cell receptor beta chains from one sample, sequenced in a study of spatial heterogeneity in lung cancer. MiXCR was run by TCRdb on the 5' RACE reads, yielding one entry per CDR3 protein. The sample yields around 8,700 distinct CDR3 sequences, over 4.5% seen once. The specimen was lung tumor tissue, collected at surgery. Every receptor here comes from a female donor with early-stage non-small cell lung cancer. CDR3s include the opening cysteine and the closing phenylalanine or tryptophan. A D gene is named only where the DNA matches it firmly. Clone size appears in some rows only: once, few, many, or a class for an expanded clone.

TRBJ1-4,TRBV27,many,16,TRBD1,TGTGCCAGCAGAAAAAGTCGACAGGGTGATAATGAAAAACTGTTTTTT,CASRKSRQGDNEKLFF
TRBJ1-1,TRBV27,many,15,TRBD1,TGTGCCAGCAGTTTAGGAGTAGGGGGCGACACTGAAGCTTTCTTT,CASSLGVGGDTEAFF
TRBJ1-5,TRBV10-1,medium-sized,14,-,TGCGCCAGCAGTGATTCTGTGGGGAATCAGCCCCAGCATTTT,CASSDSVGNQPQHF
TRBJ2-3,TRBV20-1,many,12,-,TGCAGTGCTATAGCGACCACAGATACGCAGTATTTT,CSAIATTDTQYF
TRBJ1-6,TRBV29-1,many,13,-,TGCAGCGTTGAGATTGGGGGGAATTCACCCCTCCACTTT,CSVEIGGNSPLHF
TRBJ1-1,TRBV27,many,15,TRBD1,TGTGCCAGCAGTAAACAGGGGGCGCGAAGTGCTGAAGCTTTCTTT,CASSKQGARSAEAFF
TRBJ1-1,TRBV2,many,12,-,TGTGCCAGCAGTGGAGGGAACACTGAAGCTTTCTTT,CASSGGNTEAFF
TRBJ1-1,TRBV20-1,many,15,-,TGCAGTGCTAGATCCCCCATGGCGGGGGACACTGAAGCTTTCTTT,CSARSPMAGDTEAFF
TRBJ1-3,TRBV15,few,15,-,TGTGCCACCAGCAGAGATGGGAGGTCTGGAAACACCATATATTTT,CATSRDGRSGNTIYF
TRBJ2-1,TRBV6-6,many,11,-,TGTGCCACCCGGCAGGGGATTGAGCAGTTCTTC,CATRQGIEQFF
TRBJ1-2,TRBV9,many,15,-,TGTGCCAGCAGCGTAGCCTCAGAACAGAACTATGGCTACACCTTC,CASSVASEQNYGYTF
TRBJ1-5,TRBV4-1,many,14,TRBD1,TGCGCCAGCAGCCCTGGGACAGGTAATCAGCCCCAGCATTTT,CASSPGTGNQPQHF
TRBJ2-6,TRBV6-2/TRBV6-3,many,15,-,TGTGCCAGCACTAAGGACCGGTCTGGGGCCAACGTCCTGACTTTC,CASTKDRSGANVLTF
TRBJ2-3,TRBV20-1,medium-sized,15,TRBD2,TGCAGTGCGGGTAGCGGGGGGGCCGTGGCAGATACGCAGTATTTT,CSAGSGGAVADTQYF
TRBJ2-3,TRBV7-9,medium-sized,14,-,TGTGCCAGCAGCTTAGAAGGGTGGGCAGATACGCAGTATTTT,CASSLEGWADTQYF
TRBJ1-2,TRBV9,many,12,-,TGTGCCAGCAGCAGTGACAGCTATGGCTACACCTTC,CASSSDSYGYTF
TRBJ2-1,TRBV7-2,many,15,TRBD2,TGTGCCAGCAGCCCGTCGGGACTAGCTTCCCATGAGCAGTTCTTC,CASSPSGLASHEQFF
TRBJ2-7,TRBV27,many,14,-,TGTGCCAGCAGTAACGACAGGAACTCCTACGAGCAGTACTTC,CASSNDRNSYEQYF
TRBJ2-3,TRBV5-1,many,14,-,TGCGCCAGCAGCTTGGGGGGCAGCACAGATACGCAGTATTTT,CASSLGGSTDTQYF
TRBJ1-2,TRBV19,many,14,-,TGTGCCAGTTCCAGGGACGAAACCCTCCATGGCTACACCTTC,CASSRDETLHGYTF
TRBJ1-2,TRBV7-2,medium-sized,15,TRBD1,TGTGCCAGCAGCTTCGGCGGGACAGGACGGAATGGCTACACCTTC,CASSFGGTGRNGYTF
TRBJ2-1,TRBV30,many,15,-,TGTGCCTGGAGTGCTGGAAGCGGTTCCTACAATGAGCAGTTCTTC,CAWSAGSGSYNEQFF
TRBJ2-6,TRBV12-3/TRBV12-4,medium-sized,15,-,TGTGCCAGCACCCCTTCGGGGGCTGGGGCCAACGTCCTGACTTTC,CASTPSGAGANVLTF
TRBJ2-5,TRBV5-4,-,13,-,TGTGCCAGCAGCCGACAAGCCCCCGCGACCCAGTACTTC,CASSRQAPATQYF
TRBJ2-4,TRBV21-1,many,18,-,TGTGCCAGCAGCGCCTCTTCTTGGGACCGGCTAGCCAAAAACATTCAGTACTTC,CASSASSWDRLAKNIQYF
TRBJ2-1,TRBV7-2,many,14,-,TGTGCCAGCAGCTTAGGAAGGATGCTCAATGAGCAGTTCTTC,CASSLGRMLNEQFF
TRBJ1-3,TRBV5-1,many,15,-,TGCGCCAGCAGCTTGGACGGGAGCTCTGGAAACACCATATATTTT,CASSLDGSSGNTIYF
TRBJ1-1,TRBV7-2,many,13,TRBD1,TGTGCCAGCACAAGACAGGGGAACACTGAAGCTTTCTTT,CASTRQGNTEAFF
TRBJ2-2,TRBV7-2,many,17,-,TGTGCCAGCAGCCCCCGGGGAAGGGCAGGAGACACCGGGGAGCTGTTTTTT,CASSPRGRAGDTGELFF
TRBJ2-1,TRBV6-6,many,17,TRBD1,TGTGCCAGCAGCTCCGGGACAGGGGACGCCCTCTACAATGAGCAGTTCTTC,CASSSGTGDALYNEQFF